This T cell receptor beta chain was identified during a study of blood T cell repertoires in COVID-19. Study-wide background: Acute and convalescent COVID-19 samples came from the United States, Italy and Spain. PBMCs, B-cell-depleted T cells, or T cells provided the cDNA or gDNA that made up the material.

As originally analysed: Estimation of nucleated cell counts was performed using reference gene primer amplification. Clones were read by immunoSEQ multiplex PCR, and TCRdb kept only the in-frame ones, dropping some. The DNA gave D and trimming, while V, J and clone size come from that table. The sample shows roughly 440,000 clones, approximately 90% of them seen only once. Patients in Seattle were enrolled during active infection, then followed longitudinally. The CDR3 consists of 15 residues. CDR1 is SGHNT, CDR2 YENEEA, per germline. The germline V and J ends were trimmed by 6 bases and 1 base, with 13 bases remaining between them.

V gene TRBV11-3 combines with J gene TRBJ2-1, with D possibly TRBD1 on 5 matching bases. This TCR came from a woman between 50 and 59 years old with COVID-19, enrolled during active disease. The sequenced sample was peripheral blood. This CDR3 reads CASSPKGWSYNEQFF. The CDR3 coding sequence is TGTGCCAGCAGTCCAAAGGGGTGGTCCTACAATGAGCAGTTCTTC.